Listed here are 32 T cell receptor beta chains from one sample, sequenced in a study of blood T cell repertoires in COVID-19. Here immunoSEQ multiplex PCR was the method, and the copy in TCRdb shows in-frame clones only, minus some. The repertoire has 90,000 to 120,000 clones, approximately 90% of them found once; the top ten carry about 1%. The material sequenced was peripheral blood. Source of these receptors: a man between 60 and 70 years old with acute or convalescent COVID-19.

Concerning this clone itself: This same CDR3 is encoded by further DNA sequences in the sample. V is TRBV9 and J is TRBJ1-1; D uncertain. The CDR3 sequence is 14 residues long. Trimming removed 0 bases from V and 1 base from J, with 7 bases in between. CDR1 and CDR2 from the germline V gene are SGDLS and YYNGEE. The CDR3: CASSVVAENTEAFF. The CDR3 nucleotides read TGTGCCAGCAGCGTAGTAGCAGAGAACACTGAAGCTTTCTTT.

The CDR3 loop reads CATSDFGQGEGYTF. CDR3 coding DNA: TGTGCCACCAGTGATTTCGGACAGGGTGAGGGCTACACCTTC. The rearrangement uses TRBV24-1 and TRBJ1-2; 8 nucleotides match TRBD1. Germline V CDR1 and CDR2: KGHDR, SFDVKD. There are 14 residues in the CDR3. V shed 1 base and J 8 bases; nucleotides not matched to a gene: 5.

The V and J genes are TRBV27 and TRBJ1-2; 9 bases are a match to TRBD1. The CDR3 consists of 13 residues. Germline V gene data show CDR1 as MNHEY and CDR2 as SMNVEV (reference sequence). Unmatched junction bases numbered 5, after V lost 5 bases and J lost 7 bases. The CDR3 nucleotides read TGTGCCAGCAGTCGGGGACAGGGTGGTGGCTACACCTTC. It encodes CASSRGQGGGYTF.

Only one count was recorded for this clone. The CDR3 region is CASSQGDKAYEQYF. DNA for the CDR3: TGCGCCAGCAGCCAAGGAGACAAGGCCTACGAGCAGTACTTC. The chain joins TRBV4-1 to TRBJ2-7; D remains ambiguous. Germline V gene data show CDR1 as MGHRA and CDR2 as YSYEKL. Trimming left V 1 base short and J 2 bases short, with 9 bases between. The CDR3 contains 14 residues.

The chain is built from TRBV3-1 (or the pseudogene TRBV3-2) and TRBJ1-2; D may be TRBD1 (6 bases). Per germline, CDR1 LGHDT and CDR2 YNNKEL (reference sequence). The CDR3 covers 14 residues. Trimming pared 3 bases from V and 8 bases from J, leaving 16 bases between. The CDR3, as DNA: TGTGCCAGCAGCCACAGGGACACCTTGGGGGGCTACACCTTC. This sequence encodes CASSHRDTLGGYTF.

Only a few counts were recorded for this clone. The V and J genes are TRBV3-1 (or the pseudogene TRBV3-2) and TRBJ2-7, with 10 bases fitting TRBD2. The V segment lost 4 bases and the J segment 6 bases; nucleotides outside the gene matches: 3. This CDR3 comprises 13 residues. The germline CDR1 and CDR2 sequences are LGHDT and YNNKEL (reference sequence). CDR3 sequence reads: CASSRTSGGEQYV. The CDR3 DNA follows: TGTGCCAGCAGCCGGACTAGCGGTGGCGAGCAGTACGTC.

This rearrangement joins TRBV6-5 to TRBJ1-5; TRBD1 matches at 8 bases. CDR1 is MNHEY, CDR2 SVGAGI, per germline. This CDR3 is built from 14 residues. V lost 4 bases to trimming and J lost 6 bases; unmatched junction nucleotides: 5. The CDR3 spells CASSLQGDAQPQHF. For the CDR3, the DNA is TGTGCCAGCAGTTTACAGGGGGATGCTCAGCCCCAGCATTTT.

The chain carries TRBV5-1 and TRBJ1-2; 11 bases agree with TRBD1. With V trimmed by 0 bases and J by 1 base, 8 bases remained unmatched. CDR1 is SGHRS, CDR2 YFSETQ, per germline. The CDR3 consists of 18 residues. As DNA, the CDR3 is TGCGCCAGCAGCTTGGCTACCGGGACAGGGGGAAGTAACTATGGCTACACCTTC. Translation: CASSLATGTGGSNYGYTF.

This chain connects TRBV27 to TRBJ2-7; D is unclear. Trimming removed 4 bases at V and 3 bases at J, with 4 bases between. CDR1 MNHEY and CDR2 SMNVEV come from the germline V gene (reference sequence). The CDR3 is made up of 11 amino acids. The CDR3, as DNA: TGTGCCAGCAGTTCCTTCTACGAGCAGTACTTC. Amino acid sequence: CASSSFYEQYF.

This chain joins TRBV12-3 or TRBV12-4 and TRBJ1-5, with 7 bases that match TRBD1. This CDR3 has 12 residues. Trimming removed 10 bases from V and 4 bases from J; junction bases left unmatched: 4. The CDR3, as DNA: TGTGCCATAATCAGGGGGAATCAGCCCCAGCATTTT. Translation gives CAIIRGNQPQHF.

The V and J genes are TRBV19 and TRBJ1-4; TRBD1 aligns across 7 bases. J gave up 6 bases and V 5 bases, and 9 bases lay outside the gene matches. Germline-derived CDR1 and CDR2 are LNHDA and SQIVND (reference sequence). This CDR3 has 15 residues. The CDR3 loop reads CASSPGQADDEKLFF. As DNA, the CDR3 is TGTGCCAGTAGTCCAGGACAGGCAGATGATGAAAAACTGTTTTTT.

Comments on this clone: A junction end diverges from the germline sequence, so it may reflect a read error. This rearrangement joins TRBV7-7 to TRBJ2-2; TRBD2 might be the D (6 bases). The length of the CDR3 is 16 residues. From germline, CDR1 is SSHAT and CDR2 FNYEAQ (reference sequence). Here the CDR3 reads CASSLGAQAGTGELFF. The CDR3 DNA sequence: TGTGCTAGCAGCTTAGGGGCTCAAGCGGGCACCGGGGAGCTGTTTTTT. Full variable domain (rest looked up from reference TRBV7-7 and TRBJ2-2): GAGVSQSPRYKVTKRGQDVTLRCDPISSHATLYWYQQALGQGPEFLTYFNYEAQPDKSGLPSDRFSAERPEGSISTLTIQRTEQRDSAMYRCASSLGAQAGTGELFFGEGSRLTVL.

The chain employs TRBV30 and TRBJ2-7; 8 positions match TRBD2. Germline values: CDR1 GTSNPN, CDR2 SVGIG (reference sequence). V was clipped by 1 base and J by 0 bases; unmatched bases: 11. The CDR3 totals 17 residues. This CDR3 is CAWSGDHSGKSSYEQYF. In DNA form, the CDR3 reads TGTGCCTGGAGTGGGGATCATAGCGGGAAGAGCTCCTACGAGCAGTACTTC.

This rearrangement joins TRBV7-9 to TRBJ2-3; 7 bases align to TRBD2. Per the germline V gene, CDR1 is SEHNR and CDR2 is FQNEAQ (reference sequence). V lost 5 bases, J lost 2 bases, and 7 bases stayed unmatched. This CDR3 contains 15 residues. The CDR3 bases are TGTGCCAGCAGCCCGAGCGGGGCCGTCACAGATACGCAGTATTTT. As protein: CASSPSGAVTDTQYF.

The CDR3 sequence is CASSHSGTANTGELFF. The CDR3 DNA sequence: TGCGCCAGCAGCCACAGCGGGACTGCGAACACCGGGGAGCTGTTTTTT. The rearrangement links TRBV4-1 to TRBJ2-2, with TRBD2 identical over 7 bases. The length of the CDR3 is 16 residues. With V trimmed by 3 bases and J by 0 bases, 4 bases remained unmatched. Germline CDR1 reads MGHRA; CDR2 reads YSYEKL.

The rearrangement links TRBV9 to TRBJ1-1; maybe TRBD1 (5 bases). Germline V gives CDR1 SGDLS, CDR2 YYNGEE. This CDR3 is built from 16 residues. The V gene lost 4 bases and the J gene lost 1 base, with 17 bases spanning the gap. CDR3 nucleotides: TGTGCCAGCAGCCCCGCCCTAGGCCAGGGGAACACTGAAGCTTTCTTT. It translates to CASSPALGQGNTEAFF.

This clone occurred once. V usage is TRBV7-6 and J usage is TRBJ2-1, with 7 bases that match TRBD2. The germline V gene encodes CDR1 SGHVS and CDR2 FNYEAQ. CDR3 size: 15 residues. Trimming removed 5 bases from V and 5 bases from J; junction bases left unmatched: 9. The CDR3 DNA follows: TGTGCCAGCAGCCCCCGGGGGGAGAGCCACAATGAGCAGTTCTTC. Amino acids: CASSPRGESHNEQFF.

The table lists this clone with a few counts. The V and J genes are TRBV7-9 and TRBJ2-2; 14 bases are shared with TRBD2. The CDR3 totals 19 residues. Germline CDR1 is SEHNR and CDR2 is FQNEAQ (reference sequence). The J segment lost 6 bases and the V segment lost 5 bases, leaving 14 bases of the junction unmatched. The CDR3 loop is CASSLRAGTSGRSSGELFF. The CDR3, as DNA: TGTGCCAGCAGCCTAAGGGCCGGGACTAGCGGGAGAAGTTCCGGGGAGCTGTTTTTT.

V gene TRBV19 combines with J gene TRBJ1-6; 8 nucleotides match TRBD1. V gave up 6 bases and J gave up 8 bases; unmatched junction bases: 9. The CDR3 is 15 amino acids. The germline gives CDR1 LNHDA, CDR2 SQIVND (reference sequence). CDR3 region: CASSLQGALHSPLHF. CDR3 DNA: TGTGCCAGTAGCTTGCAGGGGGCTCTCCATTCACCCCTCCACTTT.

V and J are TRBV5-1 and TRBJ2-3, with 7 bases that match TRBD1. Germline values: CDR1 SGHRS, CDR2 YFSETQ. V lost 4 bases and J lost 2; bases outside the gene matches: 7. CDR3 length: 15 residues. CDR3 in DNA: TGCGCCAGCAGCACGGGACAGCCCCACACAGATACGCAGTATTTT. Protein product: CASSTGQPHTDTQYF.

This clone was seen a few times. This chain's CDR3 is CASSQTDRAEQYF. The CDR3 region has the DNA TGCGCCAGCAGCCAAACCGACAGGGCCGAGCAGTACTTC. This chain joins TRBV4-1 and TRBJ2-7; TRBD1 agrees at 7 bases. V dropped 2 bases and J dropped 6; count of bases not matched to a gene: 4. Looked up from germline, CDR1 is MGHRA and CDR2 is YSYEKL. The CDR3 covers 13 residues.

This chain connects TRBV28 to TRBJ1-4; 9 bases agree with TRBD1. The length of the CDR3 is 15 residues. Germline CDR1 and CDR2: MDHEN and SYDVKM. V was clipped by 5 bases and J by 7 bases; unmatched bases: 8. The CDR3 bases are TGTGCCAGCAGTGGCCTCCAGACAGGGGGTGAAAAACTGTTTTTT. Protein product: CASSGLQTGGEKLFF.

The rearrangement links TRBV11-2 to TRBJ1-5; no definite D call. Germline V lookup: CDR1 SGHAT, CDR2 FQNNGV. The V end was cut by 0 bases, the J end by 3 bases, with 9 bases between. This CDR3 region has 15 residues. This CDR3 is CASSLDLGLNQPQHF. CDR3 nucleotide sequence: TGTGCCAGCAGCTTAGATCTTGGCCTCAATCAGCCCCAGCATTTT.

The J gene is TRBJ1-5, the V gene TRBV27, with D possibly TRBD1 on 6 matching bases. V shed 4 bases and J shed 4 bases, with 20 bases lying between them. The CDR3 spans 17 residues. CDR1 MNHEY and CDR2 SMNVEV come from the germline V gene (reference sequence). The CDR3 loop reads CASSSRQGGGPNQPQHF. The CDR3 DNA is TGTGCCAGCAGTTCTCGGCAGGGCGGGGGGCCGAATCAGCCCCAGCATTTT.

This rearrangement joins TRBV6-5 to TRBJ1-1; D possibly corresponds to TRBD1 (6 bases). From germline, CDR1 is MNHEY and CDR2 SVGAGI. V lost 2 bases and J lost 5, with 15 bases in between. This CDR3 comprises 15 residues. The CDR3: CASSYGSGVGTEAFF. CDR3 nucleotide sequence: TGTGCCAGCAGTTACGGATCAGGGGTCGGTACTGAAGCTTTCTTT.

The V gene is TRBV6-5, the J gene TRBJ1-1; D unclear. Germline assignment: CDR1 MNHEY and CDR2 SVGAGI. V shed 6 bases and J shed 3 bases, with 14 bases lying between them. There are 14 residues in the CDR3. CDR3 protein: CASRRNLLDTEAFF. Written as DNA, the CDR3 is TGTGCCAGCAGGCGTAACCTTTTGGACACTGAAGCTTTCTTT.

The chain uses TRBV2 and TRBJ1-1; D remains ambiguous. Germline lookup yields CDR1 SNHLY and CDR2 FYNNEI. This CDR3 is 13 amino acids long. V lost 11 bases and J lost 0, with 13 bases in between. CDR3 loop: CAGRREMNTEAFF. The CDR3 DNA is TGTGCCGGGCGACGGGAGATGAACACTGAAGCTTTCTTT.

This clone has only one observation. The chain couples TRBV4-2 to TRBJ1-6, with 9 bases identical to TRBD1. Germline V gives CDR1 LGHNA, CDR2 YNFKEQ. The V segment lost 1 base and the J segment 10 bases; nucleotides outside the gene matches: 5. The CDR3 consists of 15 residues. The CDR3 loop is CASSQADRGGSPLHF. The CDR3, as DNA: TGTGCCAGCAGCCAAGCGGACAGGGGTGGGTCACCCCTCCACTTT.

The V and J genes are TRBV11-3 and TRBJ2-1, with D possibly matching TRBD2 (7 bases). Germline assignment: CDR1 SGHNT and CDR2 YENEEA. CDR3 size: 18 residues. Trimming cost V 0 bases and J 7 bases, with 22 bases left between them. The CDR3 reads CASSLDRLAGLRGNEQFF. CDR3 bases: TGTGCCAGCAGCTTAGATAGATTAGCGGGCTTAAGGGGGAATGAGCAGTTCTTC.

The V call is TRBV2, the J call TRBJ1-2; 9 nucleotides align to TRBD1. V trimming: 6 bases; J trimming: 8 bases; junction bases outside the gene matches: 10. Germline assignment: CDR1 SNHLY and CDR2 FYNNEI. This CDR3 comprises 14 residues. Written as DNA, the CDR3 is TGTGCCAGCAGGCTGGGACAGGGCCTACGGGGCTACACCTTC. It specifies CASRLGQGLRGYTF.

The rearrangement uses TRBV7-2 and TRBJ1-3; 8 bases align to TRBD1. Germline CDR1 and CDR2: SGHTA and FQGNSA. V trimming: 6 bases; J trimming: 4 bases; junction bases outside the gene matches: 8. There are 15 residues in the CDR3. The CDR3 loop is CASSPGGSSGNTIYF. In DNA, the CDR3 is TGTGCCAGCAGTCCAGGGGGCTCCTCCGGAAACACCATATATTTT.

The rearrangement joins TRBV4-2 to TRBJ2-3; possible D gene TRBD1, 6 bases. From germline, CDR1 is LGHNA and CDR2 YNFKEQ. The CDR3 totals 12 residues. V lost 8 bases and J 3 bases, leaving 9 bases between the germline ends. The CDR3 DNA reads as TGTGCCAGCTCAGGGGAGACAGATACGCAGTATTTT. Translation gives CASSGETDTQYF.